This entry is about one T cell receptor (beta chain). These data belong to a study of Ad26.COV2.S vaccination and SARS-CoV-2 variants. At the level of the study: Ad26.COV2.S was injected intramuscularly once or twice, 56 days apart.

The CDR3 is 12 amino acids. The V and J ends lost 5 bases and 12 bases respectively, with 14 bases between them. From germline, CDR1 is WNHNN and CDR2 SYGVQD (reference sequence). The sample's treatment: 15 to 20 received Ad26.COV2.S at low or high dose, single or two shots; 5 received placebo; per-sample allocation not given. Sampling was performed 63 days after the first vaccine or placebo injection. Whoever gave the sample was an adult aged 18-55 years in Boston. The protocol was immunoSEQ multiplex PCR, while the TCRdb copy is restricted to in-frame clones and leaves out a portion. The table has 500,000 or so clones, roughly 89% seen once.

The source of this sequence is a person aged 18-65 years who received the Ad26.COV2.S COVID-19 vaccine or a placebo. Source: peripheral blood, taken in a trial of Ad26.COV2.S vaccine versus placebo. The V and J genes are TRBV10-1 and TRBJ2-1; D is possibly TRBD1 (6 bases). The CDR3 DNA sequence: TGCGCCAGCAGTCCCCTCCAAGGGGGGCAGTTCTTC. This translates into CASSPLQGGQFF.